The present TCR beta chain was sequenced within a study of T cell repertoires in cytomegalovirus infection. On the study more broadly: It was recently identified HLA-C-restricted and well-studied HLA-B-restricted CMV epitopes that the study used. CMV infection plus the matching HLA type was flagged by public TCR beta signatures. Findings and limits, study-wide: Adding up the frequency of public TCR beta families identified people who carried CMV plus the relevant HLA. The study found HLA-C-restricted CMV-specific TCR beta clonotypes dominating the ex vivo response.

TCRdb re-derived calls from the reads in MiXCR, one entry per CDR3 protein. In the table there are approximately 100,000 distinct CDR3 sequences, about 30% of which are singletons. Trimming shortened V by 7 bases and J by 0 bases, and 12 bases separated the two germline ends. This CDR3 spans 15 amino acids. A word on this clonotype: No antigen is known for it.

The source of this sequence is a human donor in good health (CMV status not recorded). Some clones in this sample may be carry-over from other donors' samples. The chain links TRBV12-3 or TRBV12-4 to TRBJ2-2; D may be TRBD1 (6 bases). This specimen was CD8+ T cells from cultured PBMCs, taken from culture after CMV antigen stimulation. CDR3 region: CASTPGTTNTGELFF. The DNA of the CDR3 is TGTGCCAGCACCCCCGGGACAACGAACACCGGGGAGCTGTTTTTT.